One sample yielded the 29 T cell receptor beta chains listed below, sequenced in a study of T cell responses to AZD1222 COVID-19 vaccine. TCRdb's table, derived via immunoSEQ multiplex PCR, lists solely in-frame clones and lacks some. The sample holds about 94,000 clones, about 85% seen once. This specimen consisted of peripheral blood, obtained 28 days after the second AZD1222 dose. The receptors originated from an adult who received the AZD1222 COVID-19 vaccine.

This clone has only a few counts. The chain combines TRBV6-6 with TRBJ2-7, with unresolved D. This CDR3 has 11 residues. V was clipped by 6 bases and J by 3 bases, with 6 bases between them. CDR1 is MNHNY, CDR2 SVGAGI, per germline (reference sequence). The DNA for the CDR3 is TGTGCCAGCAGCCGCAACTACGAGCAGTACTTC. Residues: CASSRNYEQYF.

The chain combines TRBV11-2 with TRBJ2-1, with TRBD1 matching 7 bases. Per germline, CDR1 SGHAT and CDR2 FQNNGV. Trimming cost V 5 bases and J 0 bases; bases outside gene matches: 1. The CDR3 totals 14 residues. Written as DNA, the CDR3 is TGTGCCAGCAGCCGGGACAGCTCCTACAATGAGCAGTTCTTC. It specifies CASSRDSSYNEQFF.

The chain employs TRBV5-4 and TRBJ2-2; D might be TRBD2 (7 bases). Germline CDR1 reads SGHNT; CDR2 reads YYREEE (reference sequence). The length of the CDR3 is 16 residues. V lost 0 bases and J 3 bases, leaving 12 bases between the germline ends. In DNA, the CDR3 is TGTGCCAGCAGCTTGGCCGGGGGGCGGGACACCGGGGAGCTGTTTTTT. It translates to CASSLAGGRDTGELFF.

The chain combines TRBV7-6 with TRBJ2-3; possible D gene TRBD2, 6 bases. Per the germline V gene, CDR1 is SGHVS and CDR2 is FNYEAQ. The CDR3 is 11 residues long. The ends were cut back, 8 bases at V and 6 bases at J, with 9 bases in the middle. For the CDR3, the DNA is TGTGCCAGCCAGGAGGGGGATACGCAGTATTTT. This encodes CASQEGDTQYF.

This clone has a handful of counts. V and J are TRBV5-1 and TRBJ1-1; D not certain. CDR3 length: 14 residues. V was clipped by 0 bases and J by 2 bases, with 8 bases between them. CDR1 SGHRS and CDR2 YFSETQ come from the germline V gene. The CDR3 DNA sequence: TGCGCCAGCAGCTTGGTTCCCAGCAACACTGAAGCTTTCTTT. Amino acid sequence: CASSLVPSNTEAFF.

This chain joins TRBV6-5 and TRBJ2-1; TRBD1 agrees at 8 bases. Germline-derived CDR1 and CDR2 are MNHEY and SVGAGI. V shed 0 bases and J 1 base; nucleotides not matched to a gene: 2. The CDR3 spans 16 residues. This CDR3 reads CASSYSNRGSYNEQFF. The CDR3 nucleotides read TGTGCCAGCAGTTACTCTAACAGGGGGTCCTACAATGAGCAGTTCTTC.

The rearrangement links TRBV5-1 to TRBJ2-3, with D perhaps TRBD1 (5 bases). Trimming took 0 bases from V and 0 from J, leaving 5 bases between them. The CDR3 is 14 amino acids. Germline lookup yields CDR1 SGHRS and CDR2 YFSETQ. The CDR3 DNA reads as TGCGCCAGCAGCTTGGGACAGAGCACAGATACGCAGTATTTT. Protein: CASSLGQSTDTQYF. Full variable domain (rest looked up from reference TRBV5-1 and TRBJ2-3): KAGVTQTPRYLIKTRGQQVTLSCSPISGHRSVSWYQQTPGQGLQFLFEYFSETQRNKGNFPGRFSGRQFSNSRSEMNVSTLELGDSALYLCASSLGQSTDTQYFGPGTRLTVL.

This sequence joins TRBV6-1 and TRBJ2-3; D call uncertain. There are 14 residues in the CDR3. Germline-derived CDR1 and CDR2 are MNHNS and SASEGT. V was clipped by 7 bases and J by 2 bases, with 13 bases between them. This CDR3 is CASISYGNTDTQYF. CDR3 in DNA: TGTGCCAGCATAAGCTACGGTAACACAGATACGCAGTATTTT.

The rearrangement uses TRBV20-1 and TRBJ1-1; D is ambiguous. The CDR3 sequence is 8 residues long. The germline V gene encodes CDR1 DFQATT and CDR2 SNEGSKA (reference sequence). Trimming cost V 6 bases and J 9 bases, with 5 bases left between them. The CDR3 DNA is TGCAGTGCCAATAAAGCTTTCTTT. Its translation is CSANKAFF.

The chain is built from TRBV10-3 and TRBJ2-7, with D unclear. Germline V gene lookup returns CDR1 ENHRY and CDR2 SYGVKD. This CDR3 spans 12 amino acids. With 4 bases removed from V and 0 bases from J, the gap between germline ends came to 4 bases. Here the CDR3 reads CAISGTSYEQYF. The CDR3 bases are TGTGCCATCAGTGGGACCTCCTACGAGCAGTACTTC.

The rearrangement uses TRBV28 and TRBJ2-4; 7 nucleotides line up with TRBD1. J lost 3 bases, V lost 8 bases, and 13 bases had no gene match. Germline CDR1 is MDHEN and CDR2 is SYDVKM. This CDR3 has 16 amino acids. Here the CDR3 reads CASGLQGIVDKNIQYF. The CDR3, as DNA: TGTGCCAGCGGTCTACAGGGGATCGTAGACAAAAACATTCAGTACTTC.

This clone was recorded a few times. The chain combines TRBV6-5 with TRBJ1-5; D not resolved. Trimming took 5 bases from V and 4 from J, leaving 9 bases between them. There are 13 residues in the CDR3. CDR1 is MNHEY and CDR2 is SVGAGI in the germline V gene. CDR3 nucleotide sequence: TGTGCCAGCAGTCGTGGGGTAAATCAGCCCCAGCATTTT. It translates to CASSRGVNQPQHF.

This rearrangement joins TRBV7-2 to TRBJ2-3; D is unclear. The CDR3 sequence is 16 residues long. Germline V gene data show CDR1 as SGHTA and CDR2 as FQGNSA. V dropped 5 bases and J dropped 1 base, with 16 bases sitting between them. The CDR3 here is CASSPSLATGTDTQYF. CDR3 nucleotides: TGTGCCAGCAGCCCCTCGCTGGCTACCGGCACAGATACGCAGTATTTT. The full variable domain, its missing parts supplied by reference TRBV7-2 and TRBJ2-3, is GAGVSQSPSNKVTEKGKDVELRCDPISGHTALYWYRQSLGQGLEFLIYFQGNSAPDKSGLPSDRFSAERTGGSVSTLTIQRTQQEDSAVYLCASSPSLATGTDTQYFGPGTRLTVL.

The CDR3 DNA sequence: TGTGCCAGCAGTGGGTCGAAGGGGAAGAACACTGAAGCTTTCTTT. This sequence encodes CASSGSKGKNTEAFF. This chain joins TRBV25-1 and TRBJ1-1; TRBD1 might be the D (5 bases). CDR1 is MGHDK and CDR2 is SYGVNS in the germline V gene. V dropped 4 bases and J dropped 1 base, with 13 bases sitting between them. The CDR3 extends over 15 amino acids.

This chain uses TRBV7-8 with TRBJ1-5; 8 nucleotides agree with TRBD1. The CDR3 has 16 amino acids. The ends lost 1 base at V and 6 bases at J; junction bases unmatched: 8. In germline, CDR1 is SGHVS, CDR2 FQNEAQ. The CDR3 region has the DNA TGTGCCAGCAGCTTAGAAGGCAGGGGGCCCGGTCAGCCCCAGCATTTT. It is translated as CASSLEGRGPGQPQHF.

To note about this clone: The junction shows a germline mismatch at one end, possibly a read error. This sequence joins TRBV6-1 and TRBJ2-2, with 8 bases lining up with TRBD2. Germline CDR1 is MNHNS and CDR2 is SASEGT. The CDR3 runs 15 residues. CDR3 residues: CASREGLASSGELFF. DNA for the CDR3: TGTGCCAGCAGAGAAGGACTAGCAAGTTCCGGGGAGCTGTTTTTT.

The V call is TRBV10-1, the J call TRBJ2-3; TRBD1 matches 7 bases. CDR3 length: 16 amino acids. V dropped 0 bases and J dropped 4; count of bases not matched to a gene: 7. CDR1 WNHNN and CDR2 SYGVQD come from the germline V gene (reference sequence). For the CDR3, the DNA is TGCGCCAGCAGTGAGTCAAGGGGGCCGGGTTCAGATACGCAGTATTTT. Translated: CASSESRGPGSDTQYF.

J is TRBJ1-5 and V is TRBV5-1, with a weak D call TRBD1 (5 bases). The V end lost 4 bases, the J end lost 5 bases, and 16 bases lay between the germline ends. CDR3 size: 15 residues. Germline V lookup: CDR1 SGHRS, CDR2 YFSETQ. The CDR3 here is CASSIALGGDQPQHF. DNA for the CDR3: TGCGCCAGCAGCATCGCGCTCGGGGGAGATCAGCCCCAGCATTTT.

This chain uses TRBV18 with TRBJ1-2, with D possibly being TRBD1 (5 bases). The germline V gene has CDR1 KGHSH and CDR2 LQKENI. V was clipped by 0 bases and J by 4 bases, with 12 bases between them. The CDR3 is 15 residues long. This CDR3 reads CASSPPRGTGYGYTF. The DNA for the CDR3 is TGTGCCAGCTCACCACCGAGAGGGACGGGCTATGGCTACACCTTC. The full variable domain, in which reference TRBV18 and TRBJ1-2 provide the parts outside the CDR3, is NAGVMQNPRHLVRRRGQEARLRCSPMKGHSHVYWYRQLPEEGLKFMVYLQKENIIDESGMPKERFSAEFPKEGPSILRIQQVVRGDSAAYFCASSPPRGTGYGYTFGSGTRLTVV.

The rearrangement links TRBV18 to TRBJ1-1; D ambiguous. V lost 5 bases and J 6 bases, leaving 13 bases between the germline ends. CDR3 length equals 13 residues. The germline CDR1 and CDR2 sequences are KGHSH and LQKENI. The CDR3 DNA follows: TGTGCCAGCTCAGGTGAGGGTAACCCTGAAGCTTTCTTT. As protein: CASSGEGNPEAFF. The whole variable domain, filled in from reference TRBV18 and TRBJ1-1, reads NAGVMQNPRHLVRRRGQEARLRCSPMKGHSHVYWYRQLPEEGLKFMVYLQKENIIDESGMPKERFSAEFPKEGPSILRIQQVVRGDSAAYFCASSGEGNPEAFFGQGTRLTVV.

CDR3 bases: TGCAGCGTTGATGTGTCGCGGGGGGCATCCTACGAGCAGTACTTC. Translating it yields CSVDVSRGASYEQYF. The chain uses TRBV29-1 and TRBJ2-7; 8 bases align to TRBD2. Germline CDR1 reads SQVTM; CDR2 reads ANQGSEA. V lost 3 bases to trimming and J lost 1 base; unmatched junction nucleotides: 8. There are 15 residues in the CDR3.

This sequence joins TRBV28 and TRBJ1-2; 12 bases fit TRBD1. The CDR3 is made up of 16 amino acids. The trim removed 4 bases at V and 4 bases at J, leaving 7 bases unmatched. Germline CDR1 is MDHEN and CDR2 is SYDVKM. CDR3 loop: CASSSPGTGGVYGYTF. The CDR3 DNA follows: TGTGCCAGCAGTTCCCCGGGGACAGGGGGCGTCTATGGCTACACCTTC.

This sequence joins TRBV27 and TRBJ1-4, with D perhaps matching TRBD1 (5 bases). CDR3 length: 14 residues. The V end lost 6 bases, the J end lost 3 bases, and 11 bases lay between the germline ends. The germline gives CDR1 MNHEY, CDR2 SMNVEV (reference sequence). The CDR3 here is CASSSEGSNEKLFF. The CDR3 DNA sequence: TGTGCCAGCAGCTCAGAGGGGTCTAATGAAAAACTGTTTTTT.

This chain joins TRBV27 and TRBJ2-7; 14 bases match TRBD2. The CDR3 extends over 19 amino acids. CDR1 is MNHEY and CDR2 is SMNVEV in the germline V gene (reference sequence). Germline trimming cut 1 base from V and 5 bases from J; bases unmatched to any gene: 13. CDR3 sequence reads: CASSLLRLAGGWSIDEQYF. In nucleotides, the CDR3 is TGTGCCAGCAGTTTATTAAGACTAGCGGGAGGGTGGTCGATAGACGAGCAGTACTTC.

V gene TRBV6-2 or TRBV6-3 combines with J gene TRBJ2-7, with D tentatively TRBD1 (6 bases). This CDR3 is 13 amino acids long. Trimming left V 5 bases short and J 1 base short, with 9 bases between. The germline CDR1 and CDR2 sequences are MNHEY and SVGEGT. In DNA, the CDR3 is TGTGCCAGCAGTAACAGGGTTTCCTACGAGCAGTACTTC. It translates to CASSNRVSYEQYF.

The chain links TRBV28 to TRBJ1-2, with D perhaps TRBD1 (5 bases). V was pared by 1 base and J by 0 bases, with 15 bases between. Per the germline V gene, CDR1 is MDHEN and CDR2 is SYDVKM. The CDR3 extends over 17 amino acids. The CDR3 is CASSLYGGTGPNYGYTF. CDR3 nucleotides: TGTGCCAGCAGTTTATATGGAGGCACAGGCCCTAACTATGGCTACACCTTC.

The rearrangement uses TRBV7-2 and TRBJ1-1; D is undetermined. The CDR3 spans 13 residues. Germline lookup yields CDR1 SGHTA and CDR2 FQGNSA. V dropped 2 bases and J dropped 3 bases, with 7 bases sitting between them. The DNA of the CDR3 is TGTGCCAGCAGCTTAAATGTAGACACTGAAGCTTTCTTT. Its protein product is CASSLNVDTEAFF.

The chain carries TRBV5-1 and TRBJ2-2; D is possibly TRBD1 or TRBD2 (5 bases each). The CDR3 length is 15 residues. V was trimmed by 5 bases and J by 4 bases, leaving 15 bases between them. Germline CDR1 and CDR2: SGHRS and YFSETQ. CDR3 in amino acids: CASRTGTVGTGELFF. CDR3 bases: TGCGCCAGCAGAACCGGGACCGTGGGCACCGGGGAGCTGTTTTTT.

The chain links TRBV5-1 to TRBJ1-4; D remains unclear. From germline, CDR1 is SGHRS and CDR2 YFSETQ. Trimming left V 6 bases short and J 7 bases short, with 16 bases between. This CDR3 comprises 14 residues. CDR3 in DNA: TGCGCCAGCAAGGATTCCATTGCGCGTGAAAAACTGTTTTTT. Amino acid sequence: CASKDSIAREKLFF.